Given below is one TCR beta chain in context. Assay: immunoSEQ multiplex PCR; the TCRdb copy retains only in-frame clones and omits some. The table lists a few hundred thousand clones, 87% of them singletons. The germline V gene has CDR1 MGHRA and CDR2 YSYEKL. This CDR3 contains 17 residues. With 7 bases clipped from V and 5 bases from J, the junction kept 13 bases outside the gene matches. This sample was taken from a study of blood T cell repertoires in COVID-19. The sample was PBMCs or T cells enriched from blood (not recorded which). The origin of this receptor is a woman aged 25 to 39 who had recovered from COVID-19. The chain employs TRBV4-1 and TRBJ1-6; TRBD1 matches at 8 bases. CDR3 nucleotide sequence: TGCGCCAGCAACAGTGAAGACAGGGGCTTCGATAATTCACCCCTCCACTTT. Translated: CASNSEDRGFDNSPLHF.